This T cell receptor (beta chain) was retrieved from a study of shared clonotypes between healthy human individuals. In the study overall: Per donor, three plates held CD4 naive cells, three held CD4 memory, two held CD8 naive and one held CD8 memory.

The germline V gene has CDR1 MNHEY and CDR2 SVGAGI. V lost 0 bases and J lost 3; bases outside the gene matches: 5. CDR3 length: 16 residues. Every subset's genomic DNA went evenly onto several immunoSEQ plates. Data came from immunoSEQ multiplex PCR; TCRdb stores just in-frame clones and leaves some out. The table has roughly 2,300,000 clones, less than 95% seen once. HIV-negative, healthy adults without recent acute infections or vaccinations were the donors. The sequenced sample was naive CD4+ T cells from PBMCs. Subset specified: CD45RA+ positively selected. The chain uses TRBV6-5 and TRBJ2-1; 7 nucleotides line up with TRBD1. This receptor was identified in a man aged 18 to 29 in good health. Some clones in this sample may be carry-over from other donors' samples. The CDR3 region has the DNA TGTGCCAGCAGTTACTCGAAGGGGGCCGGCTACAATGAGCAGTTCTTC. Translated: CASSYSKGAGYNEQFF.